The present T cell receptor beta chain was sequenced within a study of CD8 T cells in Susac syndrome. Regarding the study as a whole: The study admitted that it had a relatively small number of individuals in its TCR sequencing and HLA analysis.

The multiple sclerosis control cohort comprised treatment-naive individuals presenting with stable or active relapsing-remitting disease. Random hexamers served to reverse transcribe roughly 0.45 to 1 ug RNA. TCRdb passed the immunoSEQ multiplex PCR reads through MiXCR, listing each CDR3 protein once. The sample has approximately 120,000 distinct CDR3 sequences, over 90% seen once; the top ten hold roughly 0.3%. The CDR3 consists of 13 residues. The V and J ends lost 1 base and 9 bases respectively, with 10 bases between them. In the case of this clonotype: The target antigen is unknown.

The receptor's source is a human donor with multiple sclerosis. The source material was CD8+ T cells from PBMCs. The V call is TRBV12-3 or TRBV12-4, the J call TRBJ2-1; no reliable D call. DNA for the CDR3: TGTGCCAGCAGTTTAGGACGGCAGGTTGAGCAGTTCTTC. Translating gives CASSLGRQVEQFF.